This T cell receptor beta chain was captured in a study of T-cell reconstitution after alpha-beta-depleted transplantation in children. This clonotype was seen more than once but under ten times. CDR3 length: 14 residues. Germline V CDR1 and CDR2: LNHDA, SQIVND (reference sequence). Trimming stripped 1 base from V and 0 bases from J, with 5 bases between. The authors prepared the TCRbeta library with unique molecular identifiers. TCRdb redid the calling of the PCR reads with MiXCR, one entry per CDR3 protein. The data show around 200,000 distinct CDR3 sequences, approximately 6.8% seen once. The TCR was taken from a human donor who donated a stem cell graft to a child with Wiskott-Aldrich syndrome. This sequence joins TRBV19 and TRBJ2-3; D not resolved. The sample consisted of PBMCs from the stem cell graft donor, taken from the stem cell graft. DNA of the CDR3: TGTGCCAGTAGTATAGGAAGGAGCACAGATACGCAGTATTTT. Residues: CASSIGRSTDTQYF. The full variable domain, rest sourced from reference TRBV19 and TRBJ2-3, is DGGITQSPKYLFRKEGQNVTLSCEQNLNHDAMYWYRQDPGQGLRLIYYSQIVNDFQKGDIAEGYSVSREKKESFPLTVTSAQKNPTAFYLCASSIGRSTDTQYFGPGTRLTVL.